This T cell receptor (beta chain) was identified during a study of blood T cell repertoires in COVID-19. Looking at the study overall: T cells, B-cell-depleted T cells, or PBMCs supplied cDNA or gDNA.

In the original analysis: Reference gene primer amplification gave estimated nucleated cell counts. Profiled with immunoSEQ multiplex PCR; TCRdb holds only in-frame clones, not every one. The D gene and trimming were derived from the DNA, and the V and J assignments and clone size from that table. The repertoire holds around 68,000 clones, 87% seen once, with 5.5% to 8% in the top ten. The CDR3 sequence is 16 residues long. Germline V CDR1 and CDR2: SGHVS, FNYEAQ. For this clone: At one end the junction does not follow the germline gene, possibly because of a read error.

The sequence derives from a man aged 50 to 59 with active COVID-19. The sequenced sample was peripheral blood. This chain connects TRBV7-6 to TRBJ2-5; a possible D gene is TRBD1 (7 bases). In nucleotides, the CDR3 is TGTGCCAGCAGGTTAGGGGCACACAGGGGAGGAGAGACCCAGTACTTC. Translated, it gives CASRLGAHRGGETQYF. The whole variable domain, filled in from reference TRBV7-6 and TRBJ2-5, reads GAGVSQSPRYKVTKRGQDVALRCDPISGHVSLYWYRQALGQGPEFLTYFNYEAQQDKSGLPNDRFSAERPEGSISTLTIQRTEQRDSAMYRCASRLGAHRGGETQYFGPGTRLLVL.